The 9 T cell receptor beta chains presented below share a single source sample, sequenced in a study of blood T cell repertoires in COVID-19. Sequenced by immunoSEQ multiplex PCR; TCRdb stores in-frame clones only, minus some. The sample contains fewer than 300,000 clones, approximately 92% of which appear only once. The specimen sequenced was peripheral blood. These receptors originate from a person aged 18 to 30 with COVID-19, enrolled during active disease.

The CDR3 protein is CASSFSLREQYF. CDR3 sequence (DNA): TGTGCCAGCAGTTTTTCCCTCAGGGAGCAGTACTTC. V and J are TRBV12-3 or TRBV12-4 and TRBJ2-7; D gene uncertain. V lost 3 bases and J 7 bases, leaving 10 bases between the germline ends. The CDR3 spans 12 residues.

The chain carries TRBV29-1 and TRBJ2-1; 9 bases map to TRBD2. Trimming at V came to 7 bases and at J to 7 bases, leaving 11 bases not matched to a gene. Germline CDR1 SQVTM, CDR2 ANQGSEA. CDR3 length: 14 residues. CDR3 protein: CSGDLAGEGNEQFF. The CDR3 region has the DNA TGCAGCGGAGACTTAGCGGGAGAAGGTAATGAGCAGTTCTTC.

The chain employs TRBV11-2 and TRBJ2-1; the match to TRBD1 covers 7 bases. The CDR3 loop spans 16 amino acids. The V segment lost 5 bases and the J segment 4 bases; nucleotides outside the gene matches: 11. Germline loops: CDR1 SGHAT, CDR2 FQNNGV. CDR3 sequence reads: CASSRYRGPGYNEQFF. The CDR3 DNA sequence: TGTGCCAGCAGCCGTTACAGGGGCCCCGGATACAATGAGCAGTTCTTC.

This chain joins TRBV25-1 and TRBJ2-5; TRBD1 matches at 11 bases. The CDR3 runs 17 residues. Unmatched junction bases numbered 10, after V lost 6 bases and J lost 1 base. Per germline, CDR1 MGHDK and CDR2 SYGVNS. CDR3 residues: CASSPVGGTGGQETQYF. DNA of the CDR3: TGTGCCAGCAGCCCGGTCGGGGGGACAGGGGGCCAAGAGACCCAGTACTTC.

J is TRBJ1-4 and V is TRBV28; 7 bases agree with TRBD1. The germline V gene encodes CDR1 MDHEN and CDR2 SYDVKM. The CDR3 contains 14 residues. V was clipped by 6 bases and J by 8 bases; unmatched bases: 9. In DNA, the CDR3 is TGTGCCAGCAGCCCCGGGCAGGGGGTGGAAAAACTGTTTTTT. It is translated as CASSPGQGVEKLFF.

CDR3 sequence reads: CASSLWATINEQFF. DNA of the CDR3: TGTGCCAGCAGCTTATGGGCGACAATCAATGAGCAGTTCTTC. The chain carries TRBV11-2 and TRBJ2-1, with D unresolved. CDR3 length equals 14 residues. Trimming pared 2 bases from V and 6 bases from J, leaving 11 bases between. Germline CDR1 is SGHAT and CDR2 is FQNNGV. Drawing the rest from reference TRBV11-2 and TRBJ2-1, the complete variable domain is EAGVAQSPRYKIIEKRQSVAFWCNPISGHATLYWYQQILGQGPKLLIQFQNNGVVDDSQLPKDRFSAERLKGVDSTLKIQPAKLEDSAVYLCASSLWATINEQFFGPGTRLTVL.

This chain links TRBV19 with TRBJ1-1; D perhaps matches TRBD1 (6 bases). This CDR3 contains 13 residues. Germline loops: CDR1 LNHDA, CDR2 SQIVND (reference sequence). Between the trimmed V and J ends, which lost 4 bases and 5 bases, there was a span of 11 bases. The CDR3 protein is CASSTLGGTEAFF. The DNA of the CDR3 is TGTGCCAGTAGTACTCTAGGGGGAACTGAAGCTTTCTTT.

The chain recombines TRBV5-5 with TRBJ2-7; 8 bases agree with TRBD1. Per germline, CDR1 SGHKS and CDR2 YYEKEE (reference sequence). The CDR3 totals 16 residues. After removal of 2 bases from V and 4 bases from J, the junction contained 11 bases not matched to a gene. This CDR3 is CASSFQEGQGEYEQYF. CDR3 coding DNA: TGTGCCAGCAGCTTCCAAGAAGGACAGGGTGAATACGAGCAGTACTTC.

The chain uses TRBV2 and TRBJ2-5; D not resolved. Germline CDR1 SNHLY, CDR2 FYNNEI. Trimming took 8 bases from V and 5 from J, leaving 12 bases between them. This CDR3 spans 12 amino acids. The CDR3 here is CASGGYEETQYF. DNA of the CDR3: TGTGCCAGCGGTGGGTACGAGGAGACCCAGTACTTC.